This is a list of T cell receptor beta chains from one sample in a study of T-cell memory formation after mild COVID-19. Each CDR3 protein gets one entry after TCRdb re-called the 5' RACE reads with MiXCR. The table records hundreds of thousands of distinct CDR3 sequences, 16% of them present only once. Specimen: PBMCs or a T cell subset sorted from them (not recorded which). The receptor source for this set is a man aged 18 to 29 who had mild COVID-19 (a few samples of this study predate the infection). Cell type and time point are not known. Each CDR3 is given with its conserved first and last residue. Only some rows state a clone size, as once, few, many or a class for expanded clones.

TRBV21-1 - CASTQGRRSPLHF
TRBV5-4 - CASSPERLAESETQYF
TRBV5-5 - CASSTTGGWESYEQYF
TRBV7-9 many CASSLSADTEAFF
TRBV28 - CASSPLGRSNTEAFF
TRBV7-9 - CASSWEGSNGYTF
TRBV5-1 - CASSQAGSINTGELFF
TRBV7-2 few CASSIRGFQETQYF
TRBV2 few CASNEQGTQETQYF
TRBV20-1 few CSADYRWGRETQYF
TRBV20-1 few CSARDLDHPAGYTF
TRBV6-2/TRBV6-3 once CASSYHRANTEAFF
TRBV7-9 once CASSPLRGQGDTGELFF
TRBV10-1 few CASSTGGGLQETQYF
TRBV7-9 - CASSFAGDLCHF
TRBV5-1 once CASSLAEGLAGSEQFF
TRBV4-3 few CASSPDSFGELFF
TRBV12-3/TRBV12-4 few CASTEGATNIQYF
TRBV5-1 many CASSDRTDNEQFF
TRBV28 few CASITGTGSTDTQYF
TRBV11-2 - CASSPGTSRWETQYF
TRBV20-1 few CSVAGTAYNEQFF
TRBV15 - CATSRDPTAMNTEAFF
TRBV12-3/TRBV12-4 few CASSFAPSDTQYF
TRBV12-3/TRBV12-4 once CASTPAGQGLTEAFF
TRBV6-5 few CASSYGQADQPQHF
TRBV12-3/TRBV12-4 - CASSLRVGPGNTIYF